The 11 T cell receptor beta chains presented below share a single source sample, sequenced in a study of blood T cell repertoires in COVID-19. Clones were sequenced by immunoSEQ multiplex PCR, and TCRdb holds only the in-frame ones, with some missing. The sample has 350,000 to 450,000 clones, less than 90% seen once. Sequencing input: peripheral blood. These receptor sequences come from an older woman with COVID-19, enrolled during active disease.

This chain uses TRBV7-6 with TRBJ2-2; a possible D gene is TRBD1 (6 bases). Looked up from germline, CDR1 is SGHVS and CDR2 is FNYEAQ. Trimming removed 1 base at V and 6 bases at J, with 15 bases between. The CDR3 has 16 amino acids. CDR3 amino acids: CASSLDPQGPAGELFF. DNA of the CDR3: TGTGCCAGCAGCTTAGATCCTCAGGGGCCCGCCGGGGAGCTGTTTTTT.

V is TRBV5-4 and J is TRBJ1-2; TRBD1 aligns across 7 bases. This CDR3 is 18 amino acids long. Germline CDR1 reads SGHNT; CDR2 reads YYREEE (reference sequence). J gave up 3 bases and V 4 bases, and 18 bases lay outside the gene matches. Here the CDR3 reads CASSPGGTAQYGDYGYTF. The CDR3 DNA is TGTGCCAGCAGCCCGGGCGGGACAGCGCAGTATGGGGACTATGGCTACACCTTC.

The chain carries TRBV7-9 and TRBJ1-2; D is unresolved. The V end lost 3 bases, the J end lost 6 bases, and 8 bases lay between the germline ends. Per germline, CDR1 SEHNR and CDR2 FQNEAQ (reference sequence). The CDR3 has 12 residues. CDR3 nucleotides: TGTGCCAGCAGCTTGTTTCTAGATGGCTACACCTTC. This codes for CASSLFLDGYTF.

The chain is built from TRBV27 and TRBJ1-2; no firm D call. Trimming took off 4 bases at V and 4 bases at J, with 10 bases between the two ends. CDR1 and CDR2 from the germline V gene are MNHEY and SMNVEV (reference sequence). The CDR3 is 13 amino acids. The CDR3 DNA sequence: TGTGCCAGCAGTTCCGACACGCGCTATGGCTACACCTTC. Amino acids: CASSSDTRYGYTF.

The rearrangement links TRBV6-5 to TRBJ2-7, with D possibly matching TRBD2 (6 bases). Germline CDR1 MNHEY, CDR2 SVGAGI. This CDR3 region has 12 residues. The ends were cut back, 6 bases at V and 6 bases at J, with 12 bases in the middle. This CDR3 is CASSLRRGEQYF. The CDR3 DNA is TGTGCCAGCAGCCTGCGGAGGGGCGAGCAGTACTTC.

The genes are TRBV29-1 and TRBJ2-1; 7 bases fit TRBD1. J gave up 5 bases and V 8 bases, and 6 bases lay outside the gene matches. CDR1 and CDR2 (germline): SQVTM, ANQGSEA. The CDR3 runs to 12 residues. The CDR3 DNA reads as TGCAGCTTTGTTCAGGGGGACAATGAGCAGTTCTTC. Encoded protein: CSFVQGDNEQFF.

The chain carries TRBV5-1 and TRBJ1-2; no reliable D call. This CDR3 has 12 amino acids. In germline, CDR1 is SGHRS, CDR2 YFSETQ. V dropped 2 bases and J dropped 7 bases, with 9 bases sitting between them. CDR3 nucleotide sequence: TGCGCCAGCAGCTTTGAGGGAGGTGGCTACACCTTC. Amino acids: CASSFEGGGYTF.

This rearrangement joins TRBV4-1 to TRBJ2-1, with D possibly being TRBD2 (5 bases). The ends were cut back, 3 bases at V and 7 bases at J, with 22 bases in the middle. The germline gives CDR1 MGHRA, CDR2 YSYEKL. The CDR3 is made up of 17 amino acids. For the CDR3, the DNA is TGCGCCAGCAGCCACCCATGGGGTCGGCCGGCGGGTAATGAGCAGTTCTTC. It specifies CASSHPWGRPAGNEQFF.

J is TRBJ1-4 and V is TRBV3-1 (or the pseudogene TRBV3-2); D gene uncertain. In germline, CDR1 is LGHDT, CDR2 YNNKEL (reference sequence). CDR3 length: 13 amino acids. Trimming left V 2 bases short and J 8 bases short, with 9 bases between. The CDR3 here is CASSQTRSEKLFF. The CDR3 nucleotides are TGTGCCAGCAGCCAAACGCGAAGCGAAAAACTGTTTTTT.

Remarks on this clone: Other DNA sequences in this specimen translate into the identical CDR3. The chain has TRBV6-5 and TRBJ1-5; D is possibly TRBD1 (6 bases). V gave up 2 bases and J gave up 1 base, with 9 bases separating them. Germline loops: CDR1 MNHEY, CDR2 SVGAGI. The CDR3 consists of 15 residues. The CDR3 nucleotides read TGTGCCAGCAGTTACGCAGGGGCCAGCAATCAGCCCCAGCATTTT. Residues: CASSYAGASNQPQHF.

This clone came up a few times. The rearrangement links TRBV29-1 to TRBJ1-1; maybe TRBD1 (6 bases). Germline loops: CDR1 SQVTM, CDR2 ANQGSEA. The CDR3 covers 12 residues. V dropped 4 bases and J dropped 6 bases, with 12 bases sitting between them. As DNA, the CDR3 is TGCAGCGTTGGCTGGGGACAAGCTGAAGCTTTCTTT. Encoded protein: CSVGWGQAEAFF.